This T cell receptor (beta chain) was captured in a study of breast tumors, draining lymph nodes, adjacent tissues (dated by TCRdb to about 2016). General notes on the study: Breast cancer patients provided tumor, adjacent nontumor tissue and axillary lymph nodes, and the study compared the TCR beta repertoires across these three sources. In human breast cancer, the study set out to assess how tumor, surrounding tissue and draining lymph node repertoires relate to one another and whether T cells might be exchanged between them. Here is what the overall study found, with its caveats: T-cell repertoire diversity in tumors was found to be lower than in lymph nodes but higher than in nontumor tissue, and preferential V and J gene usage was observed. The data were considered consistent with most tumor T cells being derived from the lymph node and subsequently expanding within tumor tissue. The similarity between tumor and nontumor tissue repertoires was significantly greater in luminal-like breast cancer than in basal-like breast cancer. Rather than being directly demonstrated, the conclusion that tumor T cells originate in lymph nodes was presented as consistent with a hypothesis.

The CDR3 runs 15 residues from the cysteine to the phenylalanine. Only CDR3 DNA remains: 45 bases, in frame from the first base. V is reduced by 1 base and J by 7 bases, leaving a spacing of 13 bases between them. Lymph node samples came from the axillary draining lymph nodes of breast cancer patients. Sequencing instrument: Illumina HiSeq 2000. Multiplex PCR amplification was used to generate the TCR beta chain libraries. The amplified TCR beta chain products were analyzed by high-throughput sequencing. TCRdb reran the public reads through fastp at Q25 and MiXCR, keeping productive beta chains. All rows with the same CDR3 protein become a single entry with the most common DNA and genes. Present in this sample are about 110,000 distinct CDR3 sequences, around 30% of which were seen just once. The top ten clonotypes cover approximately 5% of the sample. Note on this clonotype: Its antigen remains undetermined. No much larger clonotype is one base removed from it; base qualities were not supplied.

The sequence was obtained from a female donor with breast cancer. Some clones in this sample may be carry-over from other donors' samples. Specimen: axillary lymph node tissue. The V and J genes are TRBV12-3 or TRBV12-4 and TRBJ1-4; TRBD1 might be the D gene, on 5 matching bases. Here is the DNA: TGTGCCAGCAGTTTAGATTCAGGGTGGGGTGAAAAACTGTTTTTT. This encodes CASSLDSGWGEKLFF.